Presented here are 18 T cell receptor beta chains from one specimen sequenced in a study of glioma-infiltrating T cells after dendritic cell vaccination. Data came from immunoSEQ multiplex PCR; TCRdb stores just in-frame clones and leaves some out. Here the sample spans about 82,000 clones, about 87% being singletons. The sample here was blood, taken before dendritic cell vaccination. These receptors all come from a human donor with glioblastoma.

This chain joins TRBV10-3 and TRBJ1-2; 7 positions agree with TRBD1. Trimming at V came to 6 bases and at J to 4 bases, leaving 5 bases not matched to a gene. This CDR3 is 13 amino acids long. In germline, CDR1 is ENHRY, CDR2 SYGVKD. The CDR3 DNA reads as TGTGCCATCAGGGGGGACAGCTTCTATGGCTACACCTTC. The encoded protein is CAIRGDSFYGYTF.

By share of the sample, this clone is medium-sized. V is TRBV2 and J is TRBJ1-1; 8 bases align to TRBD1. The V segment lost 5 bases and the J segment 7 bases; nucleotides outside the gene matches: 6. This CDR3 contains 13 residues. In germline, CDR1 is SNHLY, CDR2 FYNNEI. The CDR3 sequence is CASSPGTGYEAFF. The CDR3 DNA is TGTGCCAGCAGTCCCGGGACAGGATATGAAGCTTTCTTT.

CDR3 DNA sequence: TGTGCCAGCAGCGTGGCCGGGACAGGGCTTAACTATGGCTACACCTTC. This codes for CASSVAGTGLNYGYTF. The V gene is TRBV5-4, the J gene TRBJ1-2, with 9 bases that match TRBD1. This CDR3 region has 16 residues. V trimming: 4 bases; J trimming: 1 base; junction bases outside the gene matches: 8. The germline V gene encodes CDR1 SGHNT and CDR2 YYREEE (reference sequence). Together with reference TRBV5-4 and TRBJ1-2, the CDR3 gives the full variable domain: ETGVTQSPTHLIKTRGQQVTLRCSSQSGHNTVSWYQQALGQGPQFIFQYYREEENGRGNFPPRFSGLQFPNYSSELNVNALELDDSALYLCASSVAGTGLNYGYTFGSGTRLTVV.

This clone appeared a single time. The chain is built from TRBV6-5 and TRBJ2-7; 10 positions agree with TRBD2. The trim removed 4 bases at V and 3 bases at J, leaving 6 bases unmatched. Germline CDR1 and CDR2: MNHEY and SVGAGI. The CDR3 consists of 15 residues. The CDR3 spells CASSWSGRASYEQYF. CDR3 sequence (DNA): TGTGCCAGCAGTTGGAGCGGGAGGGCCAGCTACGAGCAGTACTTC.

The chain combines TRBV29-1 with TRBJ2-7; D call uncertain. Trimming cost V 3 bases and J 6 bases, with 9 bases left between them. CDR3 length: 11 amino acids. CDR1 SQVTM and CDR2 ANQGSEA come from the germline V gene. The CDR3 nucleotides read TGCAGCGTTGACGAGGCGAGCGAGCAGTACTTC. It encodes CSVDEASEQYF.

The V call is TRBV18, the J call TRBJ2-7; the match to TRBD1 covers 9 bases. CDR3 size: 17 residues. With 3 bases clipped from V and 7 bases from J, the junction kept 16 bases outside the gene matches. Germline V gene sequence: CDR1 KGHSH, CDR2 LQKENI. The DNA for the CDR3 is TGTGCCAGCTCACCCTCAGCCGGGACAGGGTACTCGGGGGAGCAGTACTTC. Its protein is CASSPSAGTGYSGEQYF. Using reference TRBV18 and TRBJ2-7 for the parts outside the CDR3, the full variable domain is NAGVMQNPRHLVRRRGQEARLRCSPMKGHSHVYWYRQLPEEGLKFMVYLQKENIIDESGMPKERFSAEFPKEGPSILRIQQVVRGDSAAYFCASSPSAGTGYSGEQYFGPGTRLTVT.

V gene TRBV20-1 combines with J gene TRBJ1-1; D unclear. The CDR3 runs to 11 residues. The V end was cut by 5 bases, the J end by 5 bases, with 9 bases between. Germline CDR1 is DFQATT and CDR2 is SNEGSKA (reference sequence). The CDR3 coding sequence is TGCAGTGCTTACTTCGGGACTGAAGCTTTCTTT. Amino acids: CSAYFGTEAFF.

The chain carries TRBV10-1 and TRBJ2-3, with TRBD2 matching over 11 bases. CDR3 length equals 15 residues. CDR1 WNHNN and CDR2 SYGVQD come from the germline V gene (reference sequence). V was clipped by 6 bases and J by 4 bases; unmatched bases: 6. The CDR3 sequence is CASRTGTSGADTQYF. The CDR3, as DNA: TGCGCCAGCAGGACCGGGACTAGCGGCGCAGATACGCAGTATTTT.

The chain couples TRBV6-6 to TRBJ2-5; 11 positions match TRBD2. Germline-derived CDR1 and CDR2 are MNHNY and SVGAGI (reference sequence). This CDR3 region has 16 residues. V dropped 2 bases and J dropped 5; count of bases not matched to a gene: 7. The DNA for the CDR3 is TGTGCCAGCAGTTACGCAACTAGCGGGAGTCCCGAGACCCAGTACTTC. Translating it yields CASSYATSGSPETQYF.

The chain combines TRBV7-9 with TRBJ2-7; 9 positions match TRBD2. Per germline, CDR1 SEHNR and CDR2 FQNEAQ (reference sequence). CDR3 length: 15 residues. The junction had 6 bases not matched to a gene; V was cut back by 6 bases and J by 0 bases. The DNA for the CDR3 is TGTGCCAGCAGTCCAAGCGGGGGGCCCTCCTACGAGCAGTACTTC. Translating gives CASSPSGGPSYEQYF.

The rearrangement links TRBV7-9 to TRBJ1-1; D possibly corresponds to TRBD1 (5 bases). Germline assignment: CDR1 SEHNR and CDR2 FQNEAQ (reference sequence). V was pared by 5 bases and J by 5 bases, with 18 bases between. The CDR3 extends over 15 amino acids. The CDR3 is CASSPSGGANTEAFF. The CDR3 DNA sequence: TGTGCCAGCAGCCCGAGCGGCGGGGCAAATACTGAAGCTTTCTTT.

The chain links TRBV2 to TRBJ1-5; no reliable D call. Germline CDR1 reads SNHLY; CDR2 reads FYNNEI. V shed 4 bases and J shed 2 bases, with 6 bases lying between them. CDR3 length: 13 residues. Here the CDR3 DNA reads TGTGCCAGCAGTGTCCTAGGCAATCAGCCCCAGCATTTT. As protein: CASSVLGNQPQHF.

J is TRBJ1-2 and V is TRBV11-3, with a tentative D call TRBD1 (5 bases). Germline V gene sequence: CDR1 SGHNT, CDR2 YENEEA. There are 13 residues in the CDR3. The V end was cut by 5 bases, the J end by 4 bases, with 11 bases between. Here the CDR3 DNA reads TGTGCCAGCAGCCGCAGGGATGGCTATGGCTACACCTTC. Its protein is CASSRRDGYGYTF.

This chain connects TRBV10-3 to TRBJ1-1; the D is unclear. Per germline, CDR1 ENHRY and CDR2 SYGVKD. The CDR3 runs 12 residues. The V and J ends lost 6 bases and 0 bases respectively, with 5 bases between them. CDR3 nucleotides: TGTGCCATCAGCTCGGTGAACACTGAAGCTTTCTTT. As protein: CAISSVNTEAFF.

This chain uses TRBV6-5 with TRBJ1-6; weak D call: TRBD1 (6 bases). The V gene lost 7 bases and the J gene lost 10 bases, with 14 bases spanning the gap. In germline, CDR1 is MNHEY, CDR2 SVGAGI. The CDR3 has 13 residues. This CDR3 is CASNRGIGSPLHF. For the CDR3, the DNA is TGTGCCAGCAATAGGGGGATTGGCTCACCCCTCCACTTT.

The chain joins TRBV19 to TRBJ1-2; 9 positions agree with TRBD1. Trimming removed 6 bases from V and 3 bases from J; junction bases left unmatched: 8. Looked up from germline, CDR1 is LNHDA and CDR2 is SQIVND (reference sequence). The CDR3 loop spans 15 amino acids. CDR3 DNA: TGTGCCAGTAGGCCCCAGGGGACAGGGTACTATGGCTACACCTTC. Residues: CASRPQGTGYYGYTF.

The chain joins TRBV6-5 to TRBJ2-2; 7 bases map to TRBD1. This CDR3 region has 15 residues. Germline V CDR1 and CDR2: MNHEY, SVGAGI. J lost 3 bases, V lost 6 bases, and 7 bases had no gene match. The CDR3 here is CASRAGTVDTGELFF. CDR3 DNA sequence: TGTGCCAGCAGAGCCGGGACAGTCGACACCGGGGAGCTGTTTTTT.

This rearrangement joins TRBV18 to TRBJ1-2; a weak D match, TRBD1 (5 bases). Deletions cut 6 bases from V and 4 bases from J, with 18 bases between. This CDR3 region has 15 residues. CDR1 KGHSH and CDR2 LQKENI come from the germline V gene. For the CDR3, the DNA is TGTGCCAGCTCCCGTGATCTGGGGCAGCTCTATGGCTACACCTTC. It specifies CASSRDLGQLYGYTF.